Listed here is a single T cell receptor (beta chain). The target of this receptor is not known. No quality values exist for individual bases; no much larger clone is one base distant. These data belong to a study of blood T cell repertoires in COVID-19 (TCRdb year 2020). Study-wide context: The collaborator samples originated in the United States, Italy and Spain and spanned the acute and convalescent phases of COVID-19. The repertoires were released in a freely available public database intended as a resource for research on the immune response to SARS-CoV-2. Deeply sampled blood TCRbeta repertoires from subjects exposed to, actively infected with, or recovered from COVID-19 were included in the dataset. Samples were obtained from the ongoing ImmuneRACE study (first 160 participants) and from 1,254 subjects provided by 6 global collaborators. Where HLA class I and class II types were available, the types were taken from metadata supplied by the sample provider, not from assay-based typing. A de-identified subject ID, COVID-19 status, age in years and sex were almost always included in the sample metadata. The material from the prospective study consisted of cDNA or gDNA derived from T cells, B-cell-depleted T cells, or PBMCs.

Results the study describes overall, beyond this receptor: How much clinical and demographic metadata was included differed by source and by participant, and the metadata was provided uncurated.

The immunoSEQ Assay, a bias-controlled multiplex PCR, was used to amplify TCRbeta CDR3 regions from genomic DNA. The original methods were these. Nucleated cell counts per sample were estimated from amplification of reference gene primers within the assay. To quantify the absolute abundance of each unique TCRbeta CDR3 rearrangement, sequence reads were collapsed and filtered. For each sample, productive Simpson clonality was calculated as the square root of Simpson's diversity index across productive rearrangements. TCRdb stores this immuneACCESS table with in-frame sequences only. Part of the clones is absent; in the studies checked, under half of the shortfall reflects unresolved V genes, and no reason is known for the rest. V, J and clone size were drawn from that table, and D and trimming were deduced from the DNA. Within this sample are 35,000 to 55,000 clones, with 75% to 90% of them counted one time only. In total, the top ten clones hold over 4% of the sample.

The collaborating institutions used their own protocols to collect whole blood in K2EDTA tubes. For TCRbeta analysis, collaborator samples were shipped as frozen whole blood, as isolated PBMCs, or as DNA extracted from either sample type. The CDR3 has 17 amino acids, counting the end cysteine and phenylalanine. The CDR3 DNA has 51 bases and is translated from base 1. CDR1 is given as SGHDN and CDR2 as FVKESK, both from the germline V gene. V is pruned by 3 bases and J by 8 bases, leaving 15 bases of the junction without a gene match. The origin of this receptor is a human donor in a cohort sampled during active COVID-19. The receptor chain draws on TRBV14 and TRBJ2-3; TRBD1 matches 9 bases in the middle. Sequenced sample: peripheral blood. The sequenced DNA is TGTGCCAGCAGCCATCACAGGGGGCCCTACGCACGAGGTACGCAGTATTTT. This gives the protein CASSHHRGPYARGTQYF.